The 15 T cell receptor beta chains presented below share a single source sample, sequenced in a study of blood T cell repertoires in COVID-19. Using immunoSEQ multiplex PCR, the repertoire was profiled, and TCRdb retains in-frame clones only, with some absent. The sample consists of approximately 240,000 clones, about 88% of them appearing once. Sequencing was carried out using peripheral blood. These receptors were obtained from a woman in her forties who had recovered from COVID-19.

The V and J genes are TRBV7-3 and TRBJ2-3; D is possibly TRBD2 (5 bases). This CDR3 has 13 amino acids. The germline V gene encodes CDR1 SGHTA and CDR2 FQGTGA. Trimming removed 1 base at V and 3 bases at J, with 5 bases between. The CDR3 DNA follows: TGTGCCAGCAGCTTAAGGGAGACAGATACGCAGTATTTT. This gives the protein CASSLRETDTQYF.

The rearrangement links TRBV30 to TRBJ1-2, with no clear D. The CDR3 is 11 residues long. V was clipped by 1 base and J by 2 bases, with 2 bases between them. Germline V gene sequence: CDR1 GTSNPN, CDR2 SVGIG (reference sequence). The CDR3 is CAWSANYGYTF. For the CDR3, the DNA is TGTGCCTGGAGTGCGAACTATGGCTACACCTTC.

The chain combines TRBV7-9 with TRBJ1-1; possible D gene TRBD1, 5 bases. Germline CDR1 SEHNR, CDR2 FQNEAQ (reference sequence). The germline V and J ends were trimmed by 5 bases and 1 base, with 14 bases remaining between them. CDR3 length equals 15 residues. CDR3 region: CASSPRQPPNTEAFF. DNA of the CDR3: TGTGCCAGCAGCCCACGACAGCCTCCGAACACTGAAGCTTTCTTT.

This chain connects TRBV2 to TRBJ1-5, with 7 bases identical to TRBD1. The CDR3 loop spans 14 amino acids. Trimming at V came to 6 bases and at J to 2 bases, leaving 4 bases not matched to a gene. Germline assignment: CDR1 SNHLY and CDR2 FYNNEI. The CDR3 spells CASRATGGNQPQHF. The CDR3 bases are TGTGCCAGCAGGGCAACAGGGGGCAATCAGCCCCAGCATTTT.

The chain has TRBV3-1 (or the pseudogene TRBV3-2) and TRBJ1-6, with D maybe TRBD1 (5 bases). V was pared by 0 bases and J by 7 bases, with 16 bases between. Looked up from germline, CDR1 is LGHDT and CDR2 is YNNKEL (reference sequence). CDR3 length equals 17 residues. DNA for the CDR3: TGTGCCAGCAGCCAAGAGTCAGGGCTGGAGGGGAATTCACCCCTCCACTTT. Translated, it gives CASSQESGLEGNSPLHF.

The chain links TRBV18 to TRBJ2-3; 7 bases fit TRBD2. Per germline, CDR1 KGHSH and CDR2 LQKENI. V gave up 2 bases and J gave up 1 base; unmatched junction bases: 6. The CDR3 consists of 16 residues. CDR3 nucleotide sequence: TGTGCCAGCTCACCAATATTGCTAGCGGGCACAGATACGCAGTATTTT. Translating gives CASSPILLAGTDTQYF.

This chain joins TRBV7-6 and TRBJ2-1; D is perhaps TRBD2 (6 bases). Germline V gene data show CDR1 as SGHVS and CDR2 as FNYEAQ. The CDR3 has 15 residues. The V end lost 1 base, the J end lost 4 bases, and 11 bases lay between the germline ends. CDR3 coding DNA: TGTGCCAGCAGCTTAGGGGAGGCCCATTACAATGAGCAGTTCTTC. Its protein is CASSLGEAHYNEQFF.

The chain carries TRBV4-3 and TRBJ1-3; D gene ambiguous. Germline V gives CDR1 LGHNA, CDR2 YSLEER. The CDR3 has 15 residues. Trimming pared 4 bases from V and 0 bases from J, leaving 10 bases between. The CDR3 region is CASSPQPLSGNTIYF. For the CDR3, the DNA is TGCGCCAGCAGCCCACAGCCCCTCTCTGGAAACACCATATATTTT.

V gene TRBV11-3 combines with J gene TRBJ2-4, with D perhaps TRBD2 (6 bases). The V end was cut by 5 bases, the J end by 0 bases, with 17 bases between. Looked up from germline, CDR1 is SGHNT and CDR2 is YENEEA. The CDR3 covers 17 residues. CDR3 nucleotide sequence: TGTGCCAGCAGCGCCCCCCCGGGGGAACTAGCCAAAAACATTCAGTACTTC. Protein: CASSAPPGELAKNIQYF. The full variable domain, rest sourced from reference TRBV11-3 and TRBJ2-4, is EAGVVQSPRYKIIEKKQPVAFWCNPISGHNTLYWYLQNLGQGPELLIRYENEEAVDDSQLPKDRFSAERLKGVDSTLKIQPAELGDSAVYLCASSAPPGELAKNIQYFGAGTRLSVL.

The V call is TRBV7-8, the J call TRBJ2-5; D ambiguous. The germline V gene has CDR1 SGHVS and CDR2 FQNEAQ. V lost 1 base and J 13 bases, leaving 13 bases between the germline ends. The length of the CDR3 is 12 residues. DNA of the CDR3: TGTGCCAGCAGCTTAGTAACGGGTAGTCCGTACTTC. Protein: CASSLVTGSPYF. The full variable domain, in which reference TRBV7-8 and TRBJ2-5 provide the parts outside the CDR3, is GAGVSQSPRYKVAKRGQDVALRCDPISGHVSLFWYQQALGQGPEFLTYFQNEAQLDKSGLPSDRFFAERPEGSVSTLKIQRTQQEDSAVYLCASSLVTGSPYFGPGTRLLVL.

The genes are TRBV12-3 or TRBV12-4 and TRBJ2-5; no clear D. The CDR3 runs to 13 residues. V shed 6 bases and J shed 5 bases, with 13 bases lying between them. CDR3 protein: CASRRLVGETQYF. CDR3 DNA: TGTGCCAGCAGGCGGCTTGTCGGGGAGACCCAGTACTTC.

DNA of the CDR3: TGTGCCAGCAGCTTGGACTCGGGATCCAACACCATATATTTT. It specifies CASSLDSGSNTIYF. This rearrangement joins TRBV5-4 to TRBJ1-3; D ambiguous. Trimming left V 0 bases short and J 7 bases short, with 11 bases between. The CDR3 sequence is 14 residues long. Germline CDR1 reads SGHNT; CDR2 reads YYREEE (reference sequence).

The chain has TRBV3-1 (or the pseudogene TRBV3-2) and TRBJ1-2; 7 nucleotides match TRBD1. J lost 8 bases, V lost 8 bases, and 14 bases had no gene match. This CDR3 contains 14 residues. Germline V gene data show CDR1 as LGHDT and CDR2 as YNNKEL (reference sequence). The CDR3: CASHILGQGGGYTF. The CDR3 region has the DNA TGTGCCAGCCACATTCTGGGGCAGGGGGGAGGCTACACCTTC.

The rearrangement joins TRBV27 to TRBJ2-1, with 9 nucleotides matching TRBD2. The CDR3 totals 16 residues. Per the germline V gene, CDR1 is MNHEY and CDR2 is SMNVEV (reference sequence). V lost 5 bases, J lost 3 bases, and 8 bases stayed unmatched. CDR3 loop: CASSTRPSGIYNEQFF. In DNA, the CDR3 is TGTGCCAGCAGTACCCGTCCTAGCGGGATCTACAATGAGCAGTTCTTC.

The CDR3 is CASSAGGLAGFQETQYF. The CDR3, as DNA: TGTGCCAGCAGCGCGGGAGGACTAGCGGGATTCCAAGAGACCCAGTACTTC. The rearrangement links TRBV9 to TRBJ2-5; TRBD2 matches at 12 bases. Germline values: CDR1 SGDLS, CDR2 YYNGEE. The CDR3 covers 17 residues. Trimming at V came to 3 bases and at J to 1 base, leaving 7 bases not matched to a gene.